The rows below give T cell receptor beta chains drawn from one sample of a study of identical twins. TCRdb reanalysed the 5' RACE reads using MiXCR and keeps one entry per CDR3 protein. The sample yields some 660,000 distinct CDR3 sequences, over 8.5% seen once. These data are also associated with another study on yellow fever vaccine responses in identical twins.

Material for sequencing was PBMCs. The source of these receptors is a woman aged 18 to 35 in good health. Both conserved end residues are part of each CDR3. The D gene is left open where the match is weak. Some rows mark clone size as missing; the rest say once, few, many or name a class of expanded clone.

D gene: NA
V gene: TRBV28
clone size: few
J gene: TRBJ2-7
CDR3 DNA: TGTGCCAGCAGTTTATGGTTAGGGGCGGCAAGACTCTCCTACGAGCAGTACTTC
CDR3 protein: CASSLWLGAARLSYEQYF

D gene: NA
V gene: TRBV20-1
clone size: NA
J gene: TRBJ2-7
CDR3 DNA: TGCAGTGCTAGGGACTACGCATCTTACGAGCAGTACTTC
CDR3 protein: CSARDYASYEQYF

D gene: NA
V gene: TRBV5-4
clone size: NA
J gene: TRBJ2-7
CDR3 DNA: TGTGCCAGCAGCTTTAAGAGGGAGTCCGCCTACGAGCAGTACTTC
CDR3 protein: CASSFKRESAYEQYF

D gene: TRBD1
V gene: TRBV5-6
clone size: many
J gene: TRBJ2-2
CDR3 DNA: TGTGCCAGCAGCTTCGGGACAGGAAGCACCGGGGAGCTGTTTTTT
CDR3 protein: CASSFGTGSTGELFF

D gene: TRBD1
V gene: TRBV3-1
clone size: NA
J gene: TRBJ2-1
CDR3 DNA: TGTGCCAGCAGCCAAGTAGGACAGGTCTCCTACAATGAGCAGTTCTTC
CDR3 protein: CASSQVGQVSYNEQFF

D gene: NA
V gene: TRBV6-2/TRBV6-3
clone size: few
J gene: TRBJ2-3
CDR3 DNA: TGTGCCAGCAACCCCGGGTTCCACACAGATACGCAGTATTTT
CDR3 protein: CASNPGFHTDTQYF

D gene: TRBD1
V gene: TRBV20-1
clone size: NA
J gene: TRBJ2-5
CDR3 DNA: TGCAGTGCTACGGGACAGGGTGTCGAGACCCAGTACTTC
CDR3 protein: CSATGQGVETQYF

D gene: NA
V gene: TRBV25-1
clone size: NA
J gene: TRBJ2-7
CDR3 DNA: TGTGCCAGCAGTGGACTTGGACAGTTTCTATTCTACGAGCAGTACTTC
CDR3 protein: CASSGLGQFLFYEQYF

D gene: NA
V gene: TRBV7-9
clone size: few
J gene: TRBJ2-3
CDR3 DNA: TGTGCCAGCCCTGGCTCGAGCACAGATACGCAGTATTTT
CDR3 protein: CASPGSSTDTQYF

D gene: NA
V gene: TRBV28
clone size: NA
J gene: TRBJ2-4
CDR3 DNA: TGTGCCAGCAGCGACTCGTACCTAAACATTCAGTACTTC
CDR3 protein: CASSDSYLNIQYF

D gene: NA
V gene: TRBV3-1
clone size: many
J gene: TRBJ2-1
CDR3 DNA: TGTGCCAGCAGCCAAGATAACGGGGGTAATGAGCAGTTCTTC
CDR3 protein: CASSQDNGGNEQFF

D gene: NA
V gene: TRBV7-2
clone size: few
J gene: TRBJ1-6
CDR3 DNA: TGTGCCAGCAGCCTAATGTACGGGAATAATTCACCCCTCCACTTT
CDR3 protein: CASSLMYGNNSPLHF

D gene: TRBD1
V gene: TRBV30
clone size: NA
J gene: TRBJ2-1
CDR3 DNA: TGTGCCTGTGGACAGGGGGCCTACAATGAGCAGTTCTTC
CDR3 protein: CACGQGAYNEQFF

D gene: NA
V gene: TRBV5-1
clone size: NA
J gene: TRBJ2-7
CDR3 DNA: TGCGCCAGCAGCCCAACCTCGGGGGCGAGTTACGAGCAGTACTTC
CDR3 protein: CASSPTSGASYEQYF

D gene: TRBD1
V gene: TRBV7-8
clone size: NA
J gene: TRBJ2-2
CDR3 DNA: TGTGCCAGCAGCTTAACCGGGACAGGGACCGGGGAGCTGTTTTTT
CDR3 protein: CASSLTGTGTGELFF

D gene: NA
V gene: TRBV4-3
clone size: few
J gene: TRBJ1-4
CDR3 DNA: TGCGCCAGCAGCCGATACAGGGCAACTAATGAAAAACTGTTTTTT
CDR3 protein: CASSRYRATNEKLFF

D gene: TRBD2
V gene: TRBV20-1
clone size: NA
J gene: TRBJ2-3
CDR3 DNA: TGCAGTGCCAGAAAAGCGGGAGTATTATTTACGGCAGATACGCAGTATTTT
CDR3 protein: CSARKAGVLFTADTQYF

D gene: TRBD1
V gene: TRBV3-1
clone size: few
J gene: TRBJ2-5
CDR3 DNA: TGTGCCAGCAGCCAACATTCGCCAGGGGGATTAGAGACCCAGTACTTC
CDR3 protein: CASSQHSPGGLETQYF

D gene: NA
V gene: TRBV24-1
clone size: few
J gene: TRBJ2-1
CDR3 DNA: TGTGCCACCAGTGACCCCCCGGGACGGAGCGAGCAGTTCTTC
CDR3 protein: CATSDPPGRSEQFF

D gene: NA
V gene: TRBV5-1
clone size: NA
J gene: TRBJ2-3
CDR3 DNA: TGCGCCAGCAGCTTCGGTAGGGCCCCCACAGATACGCAGTATTTT
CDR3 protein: CASSFGRAPTDTQYF

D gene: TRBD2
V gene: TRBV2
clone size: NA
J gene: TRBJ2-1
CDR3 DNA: TGTGCCAGCAGTGCGGGACTAGCGGGAATGAATGAGCAGTTCTTC
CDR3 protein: CASSAGLAGMNEQFF

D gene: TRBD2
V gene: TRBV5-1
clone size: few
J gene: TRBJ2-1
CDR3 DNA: TGCGCCAGCAGCTGGCTAGCGGGAGTGGGGTACAATGAGCAGTTCTTC
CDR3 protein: CASSWLAGVGYNEQFF

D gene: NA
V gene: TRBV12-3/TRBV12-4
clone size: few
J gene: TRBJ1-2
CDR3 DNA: TGTGCCAGCAGTTTCAAGGACAACTATGGCTACACCTTC
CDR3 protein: CASSFKDNYGYTF

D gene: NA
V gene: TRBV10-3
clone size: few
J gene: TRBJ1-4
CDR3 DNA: TGTGCCATCAGTGAGTCAGGGGCTAATGAAAAACTGTTTTTT
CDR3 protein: CAISESGANEKLFF

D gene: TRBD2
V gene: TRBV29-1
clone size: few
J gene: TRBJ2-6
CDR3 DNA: TGCAGCGTTTTGGGGGGGAGGGGGGCCAACGTCCTGACTTTC
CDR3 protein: CSVLGGRGANVLTF

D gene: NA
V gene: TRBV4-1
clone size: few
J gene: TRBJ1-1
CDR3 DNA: TGCGCCAGCAGCCAAGATTTTGAGGCGTTGGACACTGAAGCTTTCTTT
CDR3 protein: CASSQDFEALDTEAFF

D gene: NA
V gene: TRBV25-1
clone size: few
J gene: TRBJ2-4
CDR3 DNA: TGTGCCAGCAGTGAATCGTTATGGGACCCCGCAGGGGACGGGTCGAAAAACATTCAGTACTTC
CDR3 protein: CASSESLWDPAGDGSKNIQYF

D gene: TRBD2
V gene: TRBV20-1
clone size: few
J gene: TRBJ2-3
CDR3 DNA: TGCAGTGCTAGACCCCGTTCGGCGGGGGGCACAGATACGCAGTATTTT
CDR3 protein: CSARPRSAGGTDTQYF

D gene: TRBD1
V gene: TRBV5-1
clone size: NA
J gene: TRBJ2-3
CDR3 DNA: TGCGCCAGCAGCTTAGGACAGGCGAGGGGCACAGATACGCAGTATTTT
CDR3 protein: CASSLGQARGTDTQYF

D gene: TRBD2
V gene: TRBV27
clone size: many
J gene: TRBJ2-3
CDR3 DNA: TGTGCCAGCAGTCGACTAGCGGGAGGACCACAAACGCAGTATTTT
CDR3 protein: CASSRLAGGPQTQYF

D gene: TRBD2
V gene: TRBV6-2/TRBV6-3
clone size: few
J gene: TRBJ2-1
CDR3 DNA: TGTGCCAGCAGCCTTCCGGGACTAGCGGGGGGGAGGTTCTTC
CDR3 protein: CASSLPGLAGGRFF

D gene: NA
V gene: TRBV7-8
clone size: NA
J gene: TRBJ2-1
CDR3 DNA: TGTGCCAGCAGCCCCGGGGCGGGAATATACAATGAGCAGTTCTTC
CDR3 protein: CASSPGAGIYNEQFF

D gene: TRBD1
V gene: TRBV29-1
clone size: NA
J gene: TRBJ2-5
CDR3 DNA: TGCAGCGTTGAATTAATACGACAGGGACAAGAGACCCAGTACTTC
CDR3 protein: CSVELIRQGQETQYF

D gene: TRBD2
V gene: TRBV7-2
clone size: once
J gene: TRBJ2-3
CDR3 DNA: TGTGCCAGCAGTTCGACTAGCGGGAGGGTTGGCACAGATACGCAGTATTTT
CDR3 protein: CASSSTSGRVGTDTQYF

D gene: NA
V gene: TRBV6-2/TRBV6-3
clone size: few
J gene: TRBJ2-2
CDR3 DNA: TGTGCCATTCGCATCCCCGGGGAGCTGTTTTTT
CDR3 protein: CAIRIPGELFF

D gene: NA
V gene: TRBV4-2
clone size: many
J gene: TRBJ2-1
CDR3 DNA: TGTGCCAGCAGCCCCTCACCGGGATTATACAATGAGCAGTTCTTC
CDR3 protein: CASSPSPGLYNEQFF

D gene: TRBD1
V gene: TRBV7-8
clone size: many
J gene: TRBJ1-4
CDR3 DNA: TGTGCCAGCAGCTTTGTCCTGACAGGGAGGAGTGAAAAACTGTTTTTT
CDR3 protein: CASSFVLTGRSEKLFF

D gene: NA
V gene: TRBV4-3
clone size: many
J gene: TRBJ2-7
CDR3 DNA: TGCGCCAGCAGCCAAGATAGATGGACCTACGAGCAGTACTTC
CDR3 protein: CASSQDRWTYEQYF

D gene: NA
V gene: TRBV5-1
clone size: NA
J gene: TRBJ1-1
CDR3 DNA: TGCGCCAGCAGCTTGGATCCAGGATCCTCGGCTGAAGCTTTCTTT
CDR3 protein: CASSLDPGSSAEAFF

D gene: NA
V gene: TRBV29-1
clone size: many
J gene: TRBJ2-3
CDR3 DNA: TGCAGCGTTGAGAAGTACAGTGATACGCAGTATTTT
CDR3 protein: CSVEKYSDTQYF

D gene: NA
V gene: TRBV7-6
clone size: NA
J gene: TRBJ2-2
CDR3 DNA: TGTGCCAGCAGCTTCAGGCAGGGGTATCGGACGGAGAACACCGGGGAGCTGTTTTTT
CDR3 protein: CASSFRQGYRTENTGELFF

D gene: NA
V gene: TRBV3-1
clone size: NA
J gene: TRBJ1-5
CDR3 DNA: TGTGCCAGCAGCCAAGTGTGGGGGGGGGATCAGCCCCAGCATTTT
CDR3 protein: CASSQVWGGDQPQHF

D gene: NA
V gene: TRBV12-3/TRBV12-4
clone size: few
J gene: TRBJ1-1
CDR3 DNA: TGTGCCAGCAGCCACCACGGTGATAACACTGAAGCTTTCTTT
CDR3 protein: CASSHHGDNTEAFF

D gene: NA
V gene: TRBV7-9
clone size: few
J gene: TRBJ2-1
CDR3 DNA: TGTGCCAGCAGCCGCCCGGGGGACGGAGTATACAATGAGCAGTTCTTC
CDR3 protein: CASSRPGDGVYNEQFF

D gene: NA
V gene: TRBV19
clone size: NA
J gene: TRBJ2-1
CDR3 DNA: TGTGCCAGTACCCTTAATACTGGAGGGCTTTCCTACAATGAGCAGTTCTTC
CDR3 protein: CASTLNTGGLSYNEQFF

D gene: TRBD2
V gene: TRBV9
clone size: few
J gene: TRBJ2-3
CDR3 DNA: TGTGCCAGCAGCGGGGGACTAGTCCCAGATACGCAGTATTTT
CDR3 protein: CASSGGLVPDTQYF

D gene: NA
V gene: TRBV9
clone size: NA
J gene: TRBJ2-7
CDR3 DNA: TGTGCCAGCAGCGTAGGAGCTAGTACCCACGAGCAGTACTTC
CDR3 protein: CASSVGASTHEQYF